What follows are 14 T cell receptor beta chains derived from one specimen sequenced in a study of response to subunit inactivated influenza vaccine. One entry per CDR3 protein, called by TCRdb with MiXCR from the RT-PCR reads. The table has about 240,000 distinct CDR3 sequences, roughly an eighth seen once. Sequences were derived from non-naive T cells sorted from PBMCs, sampled about 14 days before vaccination. The receptors originated from a man aged 45-65 years who received an inactivated influenza vaccine.

This clonotype has a count of ten or more. The chain carries TRBV7-2 and TRBJ2-3; 9 bases fit TRBD2. The CDR3 has 16 residues. Per germline, CDR1 SGHTA and CDR2 FQGNSA. J gave up 0 bases and V 5 bases, and 6 bases lay outside the gene matches. CDR3 loop: CASSPERGVSTDTQYF. The CDR3, as DNA: TGTGCCAGCAGCCCGGAGCGGGGGGTTAGCACAGATACGCAGTATTTT. Complete variable domain (other parts from reference TRBV7-2 and TRBJ2-3): GAGVSQSPSNKVTEKGKDVELRCDPISGHTALYWYRQSLGQGLEFLIYFQGNSAPDKSGLPSDRFSAERTGGSVSTLTIQRTQQEDSAVYLCASSPERGVSTDTQYFGPGTRLTVL.

The chain is built from TRBV5-6 and TRBJ1-1; D is ambiguous. Trimming removed 3 bases from V and 4 bases from J, with 16 bases in between. Germline V gene lookup returns CDR1 SGHDT and CDR2 YYEEEE. The CDR3 contains 15 residues. CDR3 region: CASSSSLEARTEAFF. The CDR3 DNA is TGTGCCAGCAGCTCTTCGCTTGAGGCTCGCACTGAAGCTTTCTTT.

This clonotype was counted between two and nine times. This rearrangement joins TRBV7-2 to TRBJ1-1; no clear D gene. The CDR3 spans 14 residues. Germline-derived CDR1 and CDR2 are SGHTA and FQGNSA. V lost 5 bases, J lost 9 bases, and 19 bases lay in between. CDR3 region: CASSPGRGKPQAFF. The CDR3 nucleotides are TGTGCCAGCAGCCCCGGCCGGGGAAAACCTCAAGCTTTCTTT.

Only a few counts were recorded for this clonotype. This chain links TRBV20-1 with TRBJ1-1; TRBD1 is a possible D gene (5 bases). Germline CDR1 reads DFQATT; CDR2 reads SNEGSKA (reference sequence). The CDR3 extends over 12 amino acids. Trimming pared 3 bases from V and 6 bases from J, leaving 11 bases between. The CDR3 nucleotides read TGCAGTGCTAGCGAGGGGCGGCCTGAAGCTTTCTTT. It encodes CSASEGRPEAFF.

This clonotype was found a few times. The chain uses TRBV7-8 and TRBJ1-1; no definite D call. The CDR3 runs to 14 residues. The V gene's germline CDR1 is SGHVS and CDR2 FQNEAQ. V was shortened by 4 bases and J by 2 bases, with 11 bases between the two germline ends. This CDR3 is CASSSSEVNTEAFF. The CDR3 DNA follows: TGTGCCAGCAGCTCCTCCGAAGTTAACACTGAAGCTTTCTTT.

This clonotype appeared many times. The genes are TRBV4-1 and TRBJ1-1, with TRBD1 as a possible D gene (6 bases). Trimming left V 0 bases short and J 10 bases short, with 12 bases between. Germline V gives CDR1 MGHRA, CDR2 YSYEKL. The CDR3 totals 13 residues. This CDR3 is CASSQEGGLGAFF. The CDR3 DNA reads TGCGCCAGCAGCCAAGAGGGGGGCTTGGGAGCTTTCTTT.

This clonotype was counted only a few times. This chain joins TRBV11-3 and TRBJ2-2, with D perhaps matching TRBD1 (6 bases). The CDR3 totals 16 residues. From germline, CDR1 is SGHNT and CDR2 YENEEA. Trimming took 5 bases from V and 6 from J, leaving 19 bases between them. CDR3 DNA sequence: TGTGCCAGCAGCGTACGGACAGCTGACTTCCCCGGGGAGCTGTTTTTT. It translates to CASSVRTADFPGELFF.

This clonotype came up many times. The chain has TRBV20-1 and TRBJ2-5, with 9 bases aligning to TRBD2. The germline V gene encodes CDR1 DFQATT and CDR2 SNEGSKA (reference sequence). V shed 3 bases and J 7 bases; nucleotides not matched to a gene: 9. The CDR3 sequence is 14 residues long. The CDR3 nucleotides read TGCAGTGCTAGTGAAAGCGGGGGGCAGGTGACCCAGTACTTC. Encoded protein: CSASESGGQVTQYF.

This chain links TRBV11-2 with TRBJ1-4; possibly TRBD1 for D (5 bases). Per germline, CDR1 SGHAT and CDR2 FQNNGV. This CDR3 has 16 residues. Trimming removed 1 base from V and 5 bases from J, with 14 bases in between. CDR3 DNA: TGTGCCAGCAGCTTAGGAGCTCGGGGGGAGAATGAAAAACTGTTTTTT. Amino acids: CASSLGARGENEKLFF. Full variable domain (missing parts from reference TRBV11-2 and TRBJ1-4): EAGVAQSPRYKIIEKRQSVAFWCNPISGHATLYWYQQILGQGPKLLIQFQNNGVVDDSQLPKDRFSAERLKGVDSTLKIQPAKLEDSAVYLCASSLGARGENEKLFFGSGTQLSVL.

Only a few counts were recorded for this clonotype. The CDR3 loop reads CASSQDKVYSNQPQHF. CDR3 DNA sequence: TGCGCCAGCAGCCAAGACAAAGTTTATAGCAATCAGCCCCAGCATTTT. V is TRBV4-1 and J is TRBJ1-5, with D unclear. CDR1 MGHRA and CDR2 YSYEKL come from the germline V gene. The CDR3 extends over 16 amino acids. Trimming left V 0 bases short and J 0 bases short, with 9 bases between.

This rearrangement joins TRBV9 to TRBJ1-2, with D possibly TRBD1 on 5 matching bases. The CDR3 runs 15 residues. CDR1 and CDR2 (germline): SGDLS, YYNGEE. V was shortened by 0 bases and J by 0 bases, with 9 bases between the two germline ends. The CDR3 region has the DNA TGTGCCAGCAGCGTAGGCGGCAGGGCTAACTATGGCTACACCTTC. It codes for CASSVGGRANYGYTF.

V usage is TRBV7-8 and J usage is TRBJ2-3; 8 positions agree with TRBD2. Per germline, CDR1 SGHVS and CDR2 FQNEAQ. The CDR3 extends over 19 amino acids. The ends lost 4 bases at V and 0 bases at J; junction bases unmatched: 15. The CDR3: CASSSPFLSGASSTDTQYF. The CDR3 nucleotides read TGTGCCAGCAGCTCCCCCTTCCTTAGCGGGGCCTCTAGCACAGATACGCAGTATTTT.

This sequence joins TRBV29-1 and TRBJ1-2, with D unresolved. Trimming shortened V by 1 base and J by 0 bases, and 6 bases separated the two germline ends. The CDR3 runs 13 residues. CDR1 and CDR2 from the germline V gene are SQVTM and ANQGSEA. In DNA form, the CDR3 reads TGCAGCGTTGAAGTATCTGCTAACTATGGCTACACCTTC. Amino acids: CSVEVSANYGYTF.

This clonotype was found a few times. The chain joins TRBV29-1 to TRBJ1-1; D gene ambiguous. Germline V gene lookup returns CDR1 SQVTM and CDR2 ANQGSEA. The CDR3 sequence is 18 residues long. V was clipped by 6 bases and J by 0 bases, with 26 bases between them. Here the CDR3 reads CSVKTWAPGRGMNTEAFF. CDR3 nucleotide sequence: TGCAGCGTCAAGACCTGGGCCCCTGGGAGAGGAATGAACACTGAAGCTTTCTTT. Full variable domain (rest looked up from reference TRBV29-1 and TRBJ1-1): SAVISQKPSRDICQRGTSLTIQCQVDSQVTMMFWYRQQPGQSLTLIATANQGSEATYESGFVIDKFPISRPNLTFSTLTVSNMSPEDSSIYLCSVKTWAPGRGMNTEAFFGQGTRLTVV.